This T cell receptor (beta chain) was sequenced in a study of CD8+ T cells in alopecia areata. Study details: Treatment with tofacitinib (6 to 18 months) was followed by 6 months off drug. Study-level results: Many expanded lesional clones persisted during tofacitinib (in both scalp and blood).

Regarding this clone: The antigen remains unidentified.

Following RNA extraction, reverse transcription yielded cDNA that acted as the sequencing template. Method: immunoSEQ multiplex PCR; TCRdb's copy keeps in-frame clones and lacks some. The sample has roughly 100,000 clones, more than 55% seen once. Treatment described: oral pan-JAK inhibitor, 5-10 mg twice daily. The ends lost 4 bases at V and 0 bases at J; junction bases unmatched: 12. Per germline, CDR1 SGHDN and CDR2 FVKESK. The CDR3 consists of 18 residues. The material was CD8+ T cells sorted from blood, obtained at week 4, from a patient treated with tofacitinib. The J gene is TRBJ2-7, the V gene TRBV14, with 10 bases matching TRBD1. The source of this sequence is a human donor with alopecia areata. In DNA, the CDR3 is TGTGCCAGCAGCCGAAGCGGACAGGGGGTATTTAGCTCCTACGAGCAGTACTTC. Translated, it gives CASSRSGQGVFSSYEQYF. Full variable domain (outside the CDR3, taken from reference TRBV14 and TRBJ2-7): EAGVTQFPSHSVIEKGQTVTLRCDPISGHDNLYWYRRVMGKEIKFLLHFVKESKQDESGMPNNRFLAERTGGTYSTLKVQPAELEDSGVYFCASSRSGQGVFSSYEQYFGPGTRLTVT.